Following are 32 T cell receptor beta chains from one sample sequenced in a study of T-cell memory formation after mild COVID-19. TCRdb itself ran the 5' RACE reads through MiXCR, one entry per CDR3 protein. Seen here are around 260,000 distinct CDR3 sequences, about 17% observed once, and the top ten hold 22%. Sample: PBMCs or a T cell subset sorted from them (not recorded which). The receptor source for this set is a man aged 18 to 35 who had mild COVID-19 (a few samples of this study predate the infection). Cell type and time point are not known.

V gene TRBV7-3 combines with J gene TRBJ2-1; 9 nucleotides line up with TRBD2. Germline values: CDR1 SGHTA, CDR2 FQGTGA. The junction had 2 bases not matched to a gene; V was cut back by 2 bases and J by 0 bases. The CDR3 is 16 residues long. The chain's CDR3 is CASSLGGLASYNEQFF. CDR3 bases: TGTGCCAGCAGCTTAGGGGGACTAGCCTCCTACAATGAGCAGTTCTTC.

The V gene is TRBV24-1, the J gene TRBJ2-1; D call uncertain. In germline, CDR1 is KGHDR, CDR2 SFDVKD. The CDR3 totals 13 residues. V lost 5 bases and J lost 8, with 12 bases in between. The CDR3 sequence: CATSVGSSYEQFF. CDR3 DNA: TGTGCCACCAGTGTTGGCAGTTCGTATGAGCAGTTCTTC.

The rearrangement links TRBV20-1 to TRBJ2-5; 10 bases are shared with TRBD2. Germline trimming cut 1 base from V and 5 bases from J; bases unmatched to any gene: 4. This CDR3 contains 14 residues. CDR1 and CDR2 from the germline V gene are DFQATT and SNEGSKA (reference sequence). The CDR3 region is CSARVGSGGETQYF. CDR3 nucleotide sequence: TGCAGTGCTAGAGTGGGTAGCGGGGGGGAGACCCAGTACTTC.

This clonotype was detected a few times. The chain couples TRBV7-9 to TRBJ2-3; D is ambiguous. The CDR3 loop spans 16 amino acids. The germline CDR1 and CDR2 sequences are SEHNR and FQNEAQ (reference sequence). Trimming removed 1 base from V and 2 bases from J, with 13 bases in between. CDR3 sequence: CASSLVHSILTDTQYF. CDR3 DNA: TGTGCCAGCAGCTTAGTTCATTCGATACTCACAGATACGCAGTATTTT.

This clonotype was found many times. The genes are TRBV6-5 and TRBJ2-5; D gene uncertain. This CDR3 has 13 amino acids. Germline V gene data show CDR1 as MNHEY and CDR2 as SVGAGI. Trimming took 8 bases from V and 4 from J, leaving 14 bases between them. The CDR3 here is CASGQLSTETQYF. CDR3 in DNA: TGTGCCAGCGGCCAACTGTCGACAGAGACCCAGTACTTC.

The V gene is TRBV27, the J gene TRBJ2-4, with D unresolved. The V end lost 5 bases, the J end lost 0 bases, and 8 bases lay between the germline ends. The germline V gene encodes CDR1 MNHEY and CDR2 SMNVEV (reference sequence). This CDR3 is 14 amino acids long. This CDR3 is CASSRKLAKNIQYF. The DNA for the CDR3 is TGTGCCAGCAGTAGAAAATTAGCCAAAAACATTCAGTACTTC.

The chain links TRBV20-1 to TRBJ2-7; maybe TRBD1 (6 bases). The CDR3 consists of 16 residues. With 0 bases removed from V and 3 bases from J, the gap between germline ends came to 18 bases. Germline-derived CDR1 and CDR2 are DFQATT and SNEGSKA (reference sequence). CDR3 DNA sequence: TGCAGTGCTAGAGATAGGAAATCGGGACAATACTACGAGCAGTACTTC. Its translation: CSARDRKSGQYYEQYF.

This chain joins TRBV6-2 or TRBV6-3 and TRBJ2-3; D is perhaps TRBD2 (6 bases). Germline lookup yields CDR1 MNHEY and CDR2 SVGEGT. The CDR3 has 16 residues. V was shortened by 5 bases and J by 0 bases, with 15 bases between the two germline ends. CDR3 coding DNA: TGTGCCAGCAGTCCCAGGAGGGGCGCGAGCACAGATACGCAGTATTTT. This translates into CASSPRRGASTDTQYF.

A few counts support this clonotype. This chain joins TRBV20-1 and TRBJ2-7; 8 nucleotides agree with TRBD1. V lost 6 bases, J lost 4 bases, and 8 bases stayed unmatched. The CDR3 is 13 residues long. In germline, CDR1 is DFQATT, CDR2 SNEGSKA (reference sequence). The CDR3 nucleotides are TGCAGTGCGGCCGGGACAGGAGTTTACGAGCAGTACTTC. This translates into CSAAGTGVYEQYF.

The table lists this clonotype with many counts. The chain links TRBV11-2 to TRBJ2-4; 11 bases agree with TRBD1. J lost 3 bases, V lost 3 bases, and 4 bases had no gene match. Germline-derived CDR1 and CDR2 are SGHAT and FQNNGV. The CDR3 has 16 residues. In DNA, the CDR3 is TGTGCCAGCAGCTTCCCGGGACAGGGGGTCAAAAACATTCAGTACTTC. Its protein is CASSFPGQGVKNIQYF.

The chain recombines TRBV5-1 with TRBJ2-5; perhaps D is TRBD1 or TRBD2 (6 bases each). The V and J ends lost 0 bases and 3 bases respectively, with 9 bases between them. The CDR3 runs 14 residues. Germline CDR1 and CDR2: SGHRS and YFSETQ. Here the CDR3 reads CASSLGRGEETQYF. CDR3 DNA: TGCGCCAGCAGCTTGGGAAGGGGGGAAGAGACCCAGTACTTC.

The V gene is TRBV11-2, the J gene TRBJ2-5; 9 nucleotides agree with TRBD2. V gave up 1 base and J gave up 4 bases; unmatched junction bases: 7. The CDR3 extends over 16 amino acids. In germline, CDR1 is SGHAT, CDR2 FQNNGV. The CDR3 sequence: CASSLGWRGGGETQYF. The CDR3 DNA follows: TGTGCCAGCAGCTTAGGATGGCGGGGGGGCGGAGAGACCCAGTACTTC. Full variable domain (rest looked up from reference TRBV11-2 and TRBJ2-5): EAGVAQSPRYKIIEKRQSVAFWCNPISGHATLYWYQQILGQGPKLLIQFQNNGVVDDSQLPKDRFSAERLKGVDSTLKIQPAKLEDSAVYLCASSLGWRGGGETQYFGPGTRLLVL.

This clonotype appeared a few times. The CDR3 loop is CASSSTGGPSSYEQYF. DNA for the CDR3: TGTGCCAGCAGCTCGACAGGGGGCCCCTCCTCCTACGAGCAGTACTTC. This chain connects TRBV7-9 to TRBJ2-7; 10 bases match TRBD1. The J segment lost 0 bases and the V segment lost 4 bases, leaving 6 bases of the junction unmatched. Germline loops: CDR1 SEHNR, CDR2 FQNEAQ (reference sequence). This CDR3 has 16 residues.

The chain has TRBV7-9 and TRBJ2-5; tentatively, D is TRBD2 (6 bases). This CDR3 comprises 14 residues. V was pared by 5 bases and J by 4 bases, with 14 bases between. CDR1 is SEHNR, CDR2 FQNEAQ, per germline (reference sequence). The CDR3 bases are TGTGCCAGCAGCCTTTGGGCTAGCGTAGAGACCCAGTACTTC. It codes for CASSLWASVETQYF.

V and J are TRBV6-5 and TRBJ1-2; a weak D match, TRBD1 (6 bases). The CDR3 is made up of 15 amino acids. Germline CDR1 reads MNHEY; CDR2 reads SVGAGI. V was trimmed by 10 bases and J by 2 bases, leaving 20 bases between them. The CDR3 loop is CATAEVARGNYGYTF. The CDR3 DNA sequence: TGTGCCACAGCGGAGGTTGCCAGGGGCAACTATGGCTACACCTTC.

There are a few counts of this clonotype. The J gene is TRBJ2-3, the V gene TRBV4-1, with 7 bases fitting TRBD1. V gave up 3 bases and J gave up 5 bases; unmatched junction bases: 5. The germline CDR1 and CDR2 sequences are MGHRA and YSYEKL. CDR3 length equals 14 residues. Here the CDR3 DNA reads TGCGCCAGCAGCCAGGTTGGGACAGAAGATACGCAGTATTTT. Translation gives CASSQVGTEDTQYF.

The V call is TRBV3-1, the J call TRBJ2-7; D not certain. The CDR3 runs to 12 residues. With 4 bases removed from V and 1 base from J, the gap between germline ends came to 5 bases. Germline V CDR1 and CDR2: LGHDT, YNNKEL (reference sequence). The CDR3 DNA follows: TGTGCCAGCAGCCTCCAATCCTACGAGCAGTACTTC. Translating it yields CASSLQSYEQYF.

CDR3 nucleotide sequence: TGTGCCACCAGCAGAGATCGTACGAGGGCCACAGATACGCAGTATTTT. This encodes CATSRDRTRATDTQYF. The V gene is TRBV15, the J gene TRBJ2-3; tentative D call: TRBD2 (5 bases). Trimming removed 0 bases at V and 2 bases at J, with 12 bases between. Germline CDR1 is LNHNV and CDR2 is YYDKDF (reference sequence). This CDR3 has 16 amino acids.

This clonotype was recorded a few times. The chain couples TRBV10-2 to TRBJ2-5; D is possibly TRBD2 (5 bases). This CDR3 is built from 13 residues. Trimming took 3 bases from V and 2 from J, leaving 7 bases between them. CDR1 WSHSY and CDR2 SAAADI come from the germline V gene. CDR3 bases: TGCGCCAGCAGTGACCCGGGGCAAGAGACCCAGTACTTC. Its protein product is CASSDPGQETQYF.

This clonotype has more than one count but fewer than ten. The chain carries TRBV29-1 and TRBJ2-2; tentative D call: TRBD2 (5 bases). The V gene's germline CDR1 is SQVTM and CDR2 ANQGSEA. The CDR3 runs 13 residues. V was trimmed by 7 bases and J by 6 bases, leaving 15 bases between them. CDR3 region: CSAGDTRAGELFF. CDR3 nucleotide sequence: TGCAGCGCCGGGGATACACGGGCCGGGGAGCTGTTTTTT.

This clonotype turned up a few times. J is TRBJ2-7 and V is TRBV5-1; possibly TRBD1 for D (5 bases). V dropped 0 bases and J dropped 6 bases, with 13 bases sitting between them. Germline values: CDR1 SGHRS, CDR2 YFSETQ. The CDR3 is 14 residues long. This chain's CDR3 is CASSLGTSGFEQYF. The CDR3 nucleotides read TGCGCCAGCAGCTTGGGCACCTCAGGGTTCGAGCAGTACTTC.

This clonotype has only a few counts. CDR3 DNA: TGCAGCGTTAGATTGCTCAGCACAGATACGCAGTATTTT. This sequence encodes CSVRLLSTDTQYF. The chain links TRBV29-1 to TRBJ2-3, with D unclear. Germline lookup yields CDR1 SQVTM and CDR2 ANQGSEA. The CDR3 is 13 amino acids. Trimming removed 5 bases at V and 0 bases at J, with 9 bases between.

The chain has TRBV18 and TRBJ2-5, with D unclear. Per the germline V gene, CDR1 is KGHSH and CDR2 is LQKENI. Trimming removed 0 bases at V and 5 bases at J, with 4 bases between. The CDR3 is made up of 12 amino acids. CDR3 amino acids: CASSPPRETQYF. The CDR3 DNA reads TGTGCCAGCTCACCACCTCGGGAGACCCAGTACTTC.

This clonotype was counted a few times. V and J are TRBV7-2 and TRBJ1-6, with 8 bases that match TRBD1. Germline trimming cut 5 bases from V and 14 bases from J; bases unmatched to any gene: 8. The CDR3 extends over 13 amino acids. Germline CDR1 reads SGHTA; CDR2 reads FQGNSA. The CDR3 spells CASSPPGQGTLHF. CDR3 DNA: TGTGCCAGCAGCCCGCCCGGACAGGGCACCCTCCACTTT.

This clonotype has more than one count but fewer than ten. The genes are TRBV20-1 and TRBJ1-3; D ambiguous. Germline CDR1 is DFQATT and CDR2 is SNEGSKA (reference sequence). Trimming cost V 6 bases and J 8 bases, with 8 bases left between them. The CDR3 is 10 residues long. The DNA for the CDR3 is TGCAGTGCGGCGGCGGACACCATATATTTT. It yields the protein CSAAADTIYF.

The rearrangement uses TRBV15 and TRBJ2-3, with 9 positions matching TRBD2. This CDR3 contains 15 residues. Germline V CDR1 and CDR2: LNHNV, YYDKDF (reference sequence). J gave up 6 bases and V 3 bases, and 7 bases lay outside the gene matches. CDR3 residues: CATSSGTSPRDTQYF. The CDR3 DNA reads as TGTGCCACCAGCAGCGGGACTAGCCCTCGCGATACGCAGTATTTT. The full variable domain, rest sourced from reference TRBV15 and TRBJ2-3, is DAMVIQNPRYQVTQFGKPVTLSCSQTLNHNVMYWYQQKSSQAPKLLFHYYDKDFNNEADTPDNFQSRRPNTSFCFLDIRSPGLGDTAMYLCATSSGTSPRDTQYFGPGTRLTVL.

Concerning this clonotype: Mismatch with germline at one junction end may stem from a read error. The rearrangement uses TRBV7-7 and TRBJ2-1; D may be TRBD2 (6 bases). The CDR3 length is 15 residues. Germline V gene lookup returns CDR1 SSHAT and CDR2 FNYEAQ (reference sequence). The CDR3: CASSLVGGEYNEQFF. Written as DNA, the CDR3 is TGTGCTAGCAGCTTAGTCGGCGGGGAATACAATGAGCAGTTCTTC. The whole variable domain, filled in from reference TRBV7-7 and TRBJ2-1, reads GAGVSQSPRYKVTKRGQDVTLRCDPISSHATLYWYQQALGQGPEFLTYFNYEAQPDKSGLPSDRFSAERPEGSISTLTIQRTEQRDSAMYRCASSLVGGEYNEQFFGPGTRLTVL.

CDR3 sequence (DNA): TGCGCCAGCAGTAAGGGGGGCAATCAGCCCCAGCATTTT. Amino acids: CASSKGGNQPQHF. This chain links TRBV5-1 with TRBJ1-5; D may be TRBD1 (6 bases). Trimming pared 5 bases from V and 2 bases from J, leaving 8 bases between. Germline CDR1 and CDR2: SGHRS and YFSETQ. The CDR3 runs 13 residues.

The chain uses TRBV6-1 and TRBJ2-1, with a weak D call TRBD2 (6 bases). The V and J ends lost 4 bases and 9 bases respectively, with 13 bases between them. Germline CDR1 and CDR2: MNHNS and SASEGT. CDR3 length: 13 residues. The CDR3 bases are TGTGCCAGCAGTGGGGTAGCCGGGGGTGAGCAGTTCTTC. Translated: CASSGVAGGEQFF.

This sequence joins TRBV7-2 and TRBJ1-2; TRBD1 aligns across 9 bases. The germline gives CDR1 SGHTA, CDR2 FQGNSA. This CDR3 is 12 amino acids long. V dropped 8 bases and J dropped 8; count of bases not matched to a gene: 6. CDR3 amino acids: CASSGTGQGYTF. The CDR3 coding sequence is TGTGCCAGCTCCGGGACAGGGCAAGGCTACACCTTC.

The chain is built from TRBV5-8 and TRBJ2-5; 13 bases line up with TRBD2. The CDR3 totals 18 residues. From germline, CDR1 is SGHTS and CDR2 YDEGEE. V dropped 3 bases and J dropped 0; count of bases not matched to a gene: 8. The CDR3, as DNA: TGTGCCAGCAGCTCCGGGACTAGCGGGGCTCCGTACCAAGAGACCCAGTACTTC. Translated: CASSSGTSGAPYQETQYF.

This clonotype appeared a few times. V gene TRBV20-1 combines with J gene TRBJ1-1; D uncertain. Trimming took 0 bases from V and 6 from J, leaving 14 bases between them. Germline V gene lookup returns CDR1 DFQATT and CDR2 SNEGSKA (reference sequence). The length of the CDR3 is 14 residues. The CDR3: CSARDPSQYAEAFF. The CDR3 DNA reads TGCAGTGCTAGAGACCCGAGCCAATACGCTGAAGCTTTCTTT.